This entry describes one T cell receptor (beta chain). Its specificity is unknown. The data belong to a study of cytomegalovirus exposure and HLA in healthy donors. Study findings and constraints: Later, an analysis found that TCR clusters from the first cohort tended to co-occur in the 90 to 150 validation repertoires.

The data were produced by immunoSEQ multiplex PCR, yet TCRdb's version contains in-frame clones alone and is incomplete. The sample includes some 190,000 clones, about 82% of them seen just once. CDR3 length: 14 residues. Germline V gene sequence: CDR1 SGHNT, CDR2 YYREEE (reference sequence). Trimming pared 2 bases from V and 1 base from J, leaving 9 bases between. Sequencing used PBMCs. The chain links TRBV5-4 to TRBJ1-1; D is unclear. The sequence came from a woman between 18 and 29 years old in good health and CMV-seronegative. In DNA, the CDR3 is TGTGCCAGCAGCTTAGGAGGGAAGAACACTGAAGCTTTCTTT. Encoded protein: CASSLGGKNTEAFF.